These 3 T cell receptor beta chains originate from one sample sequenced in a study of shared clonotypes between healthy human individuals. CD45RO negativity and positive selection for CCR7 defined naive CD8 cells, a population that excluded terminally differentiated effector memory CD45RA+ cells. The repertoire was sequenced with immunoSEQ multiplex PCR; TCRdb's copy has only in-frame clones and lacks some. The repertoire holds about 2 million clones, with about 95% as singletons. Material: naive CD8+ T cells sorted from blood. Receptors were obtained from a young man in good health.

This sequence joins TRBV10-3 and TRBJ2-7; D unclear. Germline-derived CDR1 and CDR2 are ENHRY and SYGVKD. The CDR3 length is 15 residues. The V gene lost 2 bases and the J gene lost 2 bases, with 13 bases spanning the gap. In DNA, the CDR3 is TGTGCCATCAGTGAGGAAACTTTACTTCCCTACGAGCAGTACTTC. Translating gives CAISEETLLPYEQYF.

This chain connects TRBV9 to TRBJ2-1, with D perhaps TRBD2 (7 bases). The CDR3 length is 13 residues. V lost 3 bases and J lost 8, with 12 bases in between. Germline V lookup: CDR1 SGDLS, CDR2 YYNGEE. The CDR3 sequence is CASSEGGGHEQFF. CDR3 DNA sequence: TGTGCCAGCAGCGAGGGCGGGGGCCATGAGCAGTTCTTC.

This clone was seen a single time. The J gene is TRBJ2-7, the V gene TRBV2; maybe TRBD1 (5 bases). The CDR3 covers 14 residues. V shed 6 bases and J shed 0 bases, with 12 bases lying between them. Looked up from germline, CDR1 is SNHLY and CDR2 is FYNNEI. As DNA, the CDR3 is TGTGCCAGCAGGCCGCAGGGAAGCTCCTACGAGCAGTACTTC. Protein product: CASRPQGSSYEQYF.